These T cell receptor beta chains were read from a single sample in a study of blood T cell repertoires in COVID-19. Measured with immunoSEQ multiplex PCR; TCRdb has only the in-frame clones, and not every one. This sample has fewer than 250,000 clones, with over 75% found just once. The sample comprised PBMCs or T cells enriched from blood (not recorded which). These receptors came from a young man in a cohort exposed to, infected with or recovered from COVID-19 (not recorded which). The CDR3 runs from the conserved cysteine through the conserved F or W. A D gene is named only where the DNA matches it firmly. Some rows have no size entry. The others give once, few or many, or a class for an expanded clone.

J | D | V | size | CDR3
TRBJ1-2 | NA | TRBV6-2/TRBV6-3 | NA | CASSYRSREKDGYTF
TRBJ2-7 | TRBD1 | TRBV4-1 | NA | CASSQEIGDRGYEQYF
TRBJ1-4 | TRBD1 | TRBV5-1 | once | CASSSDRGDEKLFF
TRBJ1-5 | TRBD1 | TRBV12-3/TRBV12-4 | NA | CASSYDRAQPQHF
TRBJ2-7 | NA | TRBV15 | few | CATSRDMMEDEQYF
TRBJ2-1 | NA | TRBV10-1 | few | CASWLVSLDNEQFF
TRBJ2-7 | TRBD1 | TRBV29-1 | NA | CSGTKWDRAKSSYEQYF
TRBJ2-3 | NA | TRBV5-1 | NA | CASSGGGSGDTQYF
TRBJ1-1 | TRBD1 | TRBV6-5 | NA | CASSYQGANTEAFF
TRBJ1-4 | NA | TRBV5-5 | NA | CASSPGGALSEKLFF
TRBJ2-1 | TRBD2 | TRBV4-1 | NA | CASSQGGAWNEQFF
TRBJ1-4 | NA | TRBV27 | NA | CASSLNGGEREKLFF
TRBJ2-7 | NA | TRBV29-1 | NA | CSVAGTGSYEQYF
TRBJ2-2 | NA | TRBV7-3 | NA | CASSLGPRGRFGELFF
TRBJ1-5 | TRBD1 | TRBV19 | NA | CATGQGGWSNQPQHF
TRBJ1-5 | TRBD1 | TRBV6-1 | NA | CASSSQGFSNQPQHF
TRBJ2-1 | TRBD2 | TRBV2 | NA | CASRKGLAANEQFF
TRBJ2-7 | NA | TRBV5-5 | NA | CASSLNQGRLNEQYF
TRBJ2-1 | NA | TRBV7-9 | few | CASSLDGGSYNEQFF
TRBJ2-6 | NA | TRBV18 | NA | CASSPPNSGANVLTF
TRBJ2-4 | TRBD1 | TRBV29-1 | once | CSGVTGVGNIQYF
TRBJ1-5 | NA | TRBV7-9 | NA | CASSSGPPVGGPQHF
TRBJ2-3 | TRBD2 | TRBV28 | NA | CASSPHSGTSTDTQYF
TRBJ2-1 | TRBD2 | TRBV2 | NA | CASSGSGKPYNEQFF
TRBJ1-4 | NA | TRBV28 | NA | CASSSPGTTNEKLFF
TRBJ2-7 | TRBD2 | TRBV29-1 | NA | CSALTSGRVGYEQYF
TRBJ1-1 | TRBD1 | TRBV5-5 | NA | CASSPWTGDTEAFF
TRBJ2-5 | NA | TRBV19 | NA | CASSTFGPGEGETQYF
TRBJ2-1 | NA | TRBV28 | NA | CASSLGALHQFF
TRBJ2-1 | NA | TRBV4-1 | NA | CASSQDRAEQFF
TRBJ2-7 | TRBD1 | TRBV28 | once | CASRGGRAFSYEQYF
TRBJ1-1 | NA | TRBV14 | NA | CASSRNRVVTEAFF
TRBJ2-5 | TRBD1 | TRBV19 | NA | CASSISATGGWETQYF
TRBJ2-1 | TRBD2 | TRBV28 | NA | CASSLSGRATYNEQFF
TRBJ2-2 | NA | TRBV6-5 | NA | CASSYKIANTGELFF
TRBJ1-2 | TRBD1 | TRBV14 | NA | CASSPRGQGAQSHGYTF
TRBJ2-2 | TRBD2 | TRBV3-1/TRBV3-2 | NA | CASSHPRLAGDAGELFF
TRBJ1-2 | NA | TRBV28 | NA | CASTPTASYGYTF
TRBJ2-1 | NA | TRBV9 | NA | CASSVIDSYNEQFF
TRBJ2-5 | TRBD1 | TRBV5-6 | NA | CASSLVGQGGETQYF
TRBJ2-6 | TRBD1 | TRBV12-5 | many | CASGWTGDSGANVLTF
TRBJ2-3 | NA | TRBV21-1 | NA | CASSKMSSSHHPDTQYF
TRBJ1-1 | NA | TRBV15 | NA | CATSPQNGQGKAFF
TRBJ1-6 | NA | TRBV5-6 | NA | CASSLGNSRGPLHF
TRBJ1-1 | TRBD1 | TRBV28 | NA | CASSSPNDRAGEAFF
TRBJ2-1 | TRBD2 | TRBV19 | NA | CASSIWLAGYNEQFF
TRBJ2-7 | TRBD2 | TRBV28 | NA | CASRHTQGISGRPRRAQYF
TRBJ2-7 | NA | TRBV28 | NA | CASSLGGSQPGQYF
TRBJ2-3 | TRBD2 | TRBV6-4 | few | CARAGDWSTDTQYF
TRBJ2-2 | TRBD2 | TRBV4-3 | few | CASSQDRTSGMANTGELFF